This T cell receptor beta chain was retrieved from a study of cytomegalovirus exposure and HLA in healthy donors. On this clone: What it binds is unknown.

J lost 4 bases, V lost 2 bases, and 4 bases had no gene match. The germline CDR1 and CDR2 sequences are LNHDA and SQIVND (reference sequence). This CDR3 contains 14 residues. PCR amplification relied on 60 Vbeta primers (plus 13 Jbeta primers). Using immunoSEQ multiplex PCR, the repertoire was profiled, and TCRdb retains in-frame clones only, with some absent. This table holds about 250,000 clones, roughly 70% found once. Findings and caveats of the study: A further, later analysis showed that HLA-associated TCR beta chains (compared with equally common others) were more clonally expanded. Cytomegalovirus association was assigned to approximately 160 TCR beta chains.

The source is a female donor in good health and CMV-seronegative. Sequenced: PBMCs. The chain links TRBV19 to TRBJ1-1, with 7 bases matching TRBD1. The DNA for the CDR3 is TGTGCCAGTAGTATACTGACAGGGAGCACTGAAGCTTTCTTT. Encoded protein: CASSILTGSTEAFF.